This is a list of T cell receptor beta chains from one sample in a study of Graves' ophthalmopathy and Graves' hyperthyroidism. TCRdb reanalysed the multiplex PCR reads using MiXCR and keeps one entry per CDR3 protein. The data hold around 400,000 distinct CDR3 sequences, with around 21% observed a single time. The material sequenced was peripheral blood. All receptors derive from a young woman with stable Graves' hyperthyroidism. Each CDR3 is given with its conserved first and last residue. The order of the fields is CDR3 length, clone size, J gene, V gene, D gene, CDR3 DNA, CDR3 protein. A D gene is named only where the DNA matches it firmly. Size is omitted from some rows. Given values are once, few, many or a class for expanded clones.

len: 18; abundance: many; j_gene: TRBJ2-5; v_gene: TRBV6-1; d_gene: .; CDR3nt: TGTGCCAGCAGTGAAGCGGTGGGCAGGGAAGGGTTACAAGAGACCCAGTACTTC; CDR3aa: CASSEAVGREGLQETQYF
len: 18; abundance: few; j_gene: TRBJ2-7; v_gene: TRBV12-3/TRBV12-4; d_gene: .; CDR3nt: TGTGCCAGCAGTTCCCCGGCGGGAGTCAGGGGCAGCTCCTACGAGCAGTACTTC; CDR3aa: CASSSPAGVRGSSYEQYF
len: 16; abundance: .; j_gene: TRBJ2-5; v_gene: TRBV2; d_gene: TRBD2; CDR3nt: TGTGCCAGCTCAAGGACTAGCGGGGGGAACGAAGAGACCCAGTACTTC; CDR3aa: CASSRTSGGNEETQYF
len: 14; abundance: many; j_gene: TRBJ2-5; v_gene: TRBV11-2; d_gene: .; CDR3nt: TGTGCCAGCAGCCTCCGGGACCGCGTTGAGACCCAGTACTTC; CDR3aa: CASSLRDRVETQYF
len: 19; abundance: many; j_gene: TRBJ2-6; v_gene: TRBV19; d_gene: TRBD2; CDR3nt: TGTGCCAGTAGCCCGGGACTAGCTCAGAGGAGCTCTGGGGCCAACGTCCTGACTTTC; CDR3aa: CASSPGLAQRSSGANVLTF
len: 15; abundance: many; j_gene: TRBJ2-7; v_gene: TRBV19; d_gene: TRBD1; CDR3nt: TGTGCCAGTAAAGTGGGGACAGGAGATACCTACGAGCAGTACTTC; CDR3aa: CASKVGTGDTYEQYF
len: 16; abundance: few; j_gene: TRBJ1-1; v_gene: TRBV20-1; d_gene: .; CDR3nt: TGCAGTGCTCCCAGGGATTTCAGAGGTATGAACACTGAAGCTTTCTTT; CDR3aa: CSAPRDFRGMNTEAFF
len: 14; abundance: many; j_gene: TRBJ2-7; v_gene: TRBV27; d_gene: TRBD1; CDR3nt: TGTGCCAGCAGTCCACGGACAGGGCGGTACGAGCAGTACTTC; CDR3aa: CASSPRTGRYEQYF
len: 14; abundance: .; j_gene: TRBJ2-7; v_gene: TRBV2; d_gene: .; CDR3nt: TGTGCCAGCAGTTATCAGGGGCCTTCCTACGAGCAGTACTTC; CDR3aa: CASSYQGPSYEQYF
len: 16; abundance: many; j_gene: TRBJ2-2; v_gene: TRBV19; d_gene: TRBD2; CDR3nt: TGTGCCAGTAGTATACCCGGACTAGCGGACACCGGGGAGCTGTTTTTT; CDR3aa: CASSIPGLADTGELFF
len: 12; abundance: .; j_gene: TRBJ1-3; v_gene: TRBV3-1; d_gene: .; CDR3nt: TGTGCCAGCAGCCAAGCTGGAAACACCATATATTTT; CDR3aa: CASSQAGNTIYF
len: 16; abundance: .; j_gene: TRBJ1-1; v_gene: TRBV6-5; d_gene: TRBD1; CDR3nt: TGTGCCAGCAGTTACCGGACAGGGGCCATGAACACTGAAGCTTTCTTT; CDR3aa: CASSYRTGAMNTEAFF
len: 15; abundance: many; j_gene: TRBJ1-1; v_gene: TRBV5-1; d_gene: .; CDR3nt: TGCGCCAGCAGCTTGGCCGGGGTCTCAAACACTGAAGCTTTCTTT; CDR3aa: CASSLAGVSNTEAFF
len: 13; abundance: many; j_gene: TRBJ2-7; v_gene: TRBV30; d_gene: .; CDR3nt: TGTGCCTGGAGCGCCGGCGCAACCTACGAGCAGTACTTC; CDR3aa: CAWSAGATYEQYF
len: 13; abundance: many; j_gene: TRBJ1-2; v_gene: TRBV2; d_gene: .; CDR3nt: TGTGCCAGCAGTGAGAGACAGAACTATGGCTACACCTTC; CDR3aa: CASSERQNYGYTF
len: 15; abundance: .; j_gene: TRBJ1-1; v_gene: TRBV5-4; d_gene: TRBD1; CDR3nt: TGTGCCAGCAGCTTGAAACAGGGGGTAATCACTGAAGCTTTCTTT; CDR3aa: CASSLKQGVITEAFF
len: 12; abundance: many; j_gene: TRBJ2-7; v_gene: TRBV20-1; d_gene: .; CDR3nt: TGCAGTGCCTGGGGGGTAGGACACGAGCAGTACTTC; CDR3aa: CSAWGVGHEQYF
len: 13; abundance: many; j_gene: TRBJ2-2; v_gene: TRBV6-4; d_gene: TRBD1; CDR3nt: TGTGCCAGCAGTGCCGACAGGGGTGGGGAGCTGTTTTTT; CDR3aa: CASSADRGGELFF
len: 13; abundance: many; j_gene: TRBJ2-7; v_gene: TRBV27; d_gene: TRBD1; CDR3nt: TGTGCCAGCAGTGAGACAGGGGGCTACGAGCAGTACTTC; CDR3aa: CASSETGGYEQYF
len: 15; abundance: .; j_gene: TRBJ1-1; v_gene: TRBV4-1; d_gene: .; CDR3nt: TGCGCCAGCAGCCCCCCGCGGGTAGGGGGCACTGAAGCTTTCTTT; CDR3aa: CASSPPRVGGTEAFF
len: 18; abundance: many; j_gene: TRBJ2-2; v_gene: TRBV11-2; d_gene: TRBD2; CDR3nt: TGTGCCAGCAGCCAGCCTCTAGCGGGAGGGCCTAAGGGCGGGGAGCTGTTTTTT; CDR3aa: CASSQPLAGGPKGGELFF
len: 13; abundance: many; j_gene: TRBJ1-1; v_gene: TRBV6-5; d_gene: .; CDR3nt: TGTGCCAGCAGTTATTCCCTAGGGACTGAAGCTTTCTTT; CDR3aa: CASSYSLGTEAFF
len: 12; abundance: many; j_gene: TRBJ1-2; v_gene: TRBV5-1; d_gene: .; CDR3nt: TGCGCCAGCAGCTTAGACTACGATGGCTACACCTTC; CDR3aa: CASSLDYDGYTF
len: 13; abundance: .; j_gene: TRBJ1-2; v_gene: TRBV6-1; d_gene: .; CDR3nt: TGTGCCAGCAGTGAATCAGGGGTGGATGGCTACACCTTC; CDR3aa: CASSESGVDGYTF
len: 13; abundance: many; j_gene: TRBJ1-5; v_gene: TRBV27; d_gene: .; CDR3nt: TGTGCCAGCAGGATGAGAGGCAATCAGCCCCAGCATTTT; CDR3aa: CASRMRGNQPQHF
len: 14; abundance: many; j_gene: TRBJ1-2; v_gene: TRBV20-1; d_gene: .; CDR3nt: TGCAGTGCTGCCGCCGGCCTCGGCCGTGGTGGCTACACCTTC; CDR3aa: CSAAAGLGRGGYTF
len: 11; abundance: .; j_gene: TRBJ1-1; v_gene: TRBV30; d_gene: .; CDR3nt: TGTGCCGGGCACGGGAACACTGAAGCTTTCTTT; CDR3aa: CAGHGNTEAFF
len: 16; abundance: .; j_gene: TRBJ2-2; v_gene: TRBV9; d_gene: TRBD2; CDR3nt: TGTGCCAGCAGCGGACCAAGCGGGGGGGCGGCCGGGGAGCTGTTTTTT; CDR3aa: CASSGPSGGAAGELFF
len: 17; abundance: many; j_gene: TRBJ2-4; v_gene: TRBV7-8; d_gene: TRBD2; CDR3nt: TGTGCCAGCACCACAGGAGCGGCGGGAGGGGCCAAAAACATTAAGTACTTC; CDR3aa: CASTTGAAGGAKNIKYF
len: 18; abundance: few; j_gene: TRBJ2-2; v_gene: TRBV20-1; d_gene: .; CDR3nt: TGCAGTGCTAGAGGATCTAACTTGAGTAGTTTTAACACCGGGGAGCTGTTTTTT; CDR3aa: CSARGSNLSSFNTGELFF
len: 10; abundance: many; j_gene: TRBJ2-7; v_gene: TRBV12-3/TRBV12-4; d_gene: .; CDR3nt: TGTGCCAGCGGGGACTACGAGCAGTACTTC; CDR3aa: CASGDYEQYF
len: 13; abundance: many; j_gene: TRBJ1-2; v_gene: TRBV28; d_gene: .; CDR3nt: TGTGCCAGCAGGCAAGACAGAAACCGAGGCTACACCTTC; CDR3aa: CASRQDRNRGYTF
len: 14; abundance: many; j_gene: TRBJ2-3; v_gene: TRBV6-5; d_gene: TRBD1; CDR3nt: TGTGCCAGCAGTTACTCAGGACAGGGAGATACGCAGTATTTT; CDR3aa: CASSYSGQGDTQYF
len: 13; abundance: many; j_gene: TRBJ1-2; v_gene: TRBV5-1; d_gene: .; CDR3nt: TGCGCCAGCAGCTTGACAGGGTTGGATGGCTACACCTTC; CDR3aa: CASSLTGLDGYTF
len: 12; abundance: many; j_gene: TRBJ1-1; v_gene: TRBV11-2; d_gene: .; CDR3nt: TGTGCCAGCAGCTTAGTGGTCACTGAAGCTTTCTTT; CDR3aa: CASSLVVTEAFF
len: 16; abundance: many; j_gene: TRBJ1-1; v_gene: TRBV11-1; d_gene: .; CDR3nt: TGTGCCAGCAGCTTACGTCGCAGGGGAAGGGACACTGAAGCTTTCTTT; CDR3aa: CASSLRRRGRDTEAFF
len: 14; abundance: .; j_gene: TRBJ1-1; v_gene: TRBV6-4; d_gene: .; CDR3nt: TGTGCCAGCAGTGAAAACAGACAGAACACTGAAGCTTTCTTT; CDR3aa: CASSENRQNTEAFF
len: 13; abundance: many; j_gene: TRBJ2-5; v_gene: TRBV20-1; d_gene: .; CDR3nt: TGCAGTGCTAGGGCCCCCCAACCTAGAGCCCAGTACTTC; CDR3aa: CSARAPQPRAQYF
len: 13; abundance: many; j_gene: TRBJ2-7; v_gene: TRBV27; d_gene: .; CDR3nt: TGTGCCAGCAGTTCCAACTCCGGTTACGAGCAGTACTTC; CDR3aa: CASSSNSGYEQYF
len: 13; abundance: many; j_gene: TRBJ1-1; v_gene: TRBV7-9; d_gene: .; CDR3nt: TGTGCCAGCAGCATAAACCCTGTTGAGGGAGTGCTCTTT; CDR3aa: CASSINPVEGVLF
len: 15; abundance: many; j_gene: TRBJ1-2; v_gene: TRBV12-3/TRBV12-4; d_gene: TRBD1; CDR3nt: TGTGCCAGCAGTTTACCGGGACAGGGCTTCGGGGGCTACACCTTC; CDR3aa: CASSLPGQGFGGYTF
len: 12; abundance: many; j_gene: TRBJ1-5; v_gene: TRBV20-1; d_gene: .; CDR3nt: TGCAGTGCTAGAGCTCTCACGGGGCCCCAGCATTTT; CDR3aa: CSARALTGPQHF
len: 14; abundance: many; j_gene: TRBJ2-7; v_gene: TRBV15; d_gene: .; CDR3nt: TGTGCCACCAGCAGAGATCAGGGGTCCTACGAGCAGTACTTC; CDR3aa: CATSRDQGSYEQYF
len: 17; abundance: .; j_gene: TRBJ1-5; v_gene: TRBV11-2; d_gene: .; CDR3nt: TGTGCCAGCAGCTTAGTCGGGGGTGGGTTGGCCAATCAGCCCCAGCATTTT; CDR3aa: CASSLVGGGLANQPQHF
len: 20; abundance: many; j_gene: TRBJ2-2; v_gene: TRBV10-1; d_gene: TRBD2; CDR3nt: TGCGCCAGCGTATCTAGCGGCTCCTTTCACCCCGAGACCCGGACCGGGGAGCTGTTTTTT; CDR3aa: CASVSSGSFHPETRTGELFF
len: 15; abundance: many; j_gene: TRBJ2-7; v_gene: TRBV18; d_gene: TRBD1; CDR3nt: TGTGCCAGCTCACCACCAGGGGGCGGCCCGAGCGAGCAGTACTTC; CDR3aa: CASSPPGGGPSEQYF
len: 16; abundance: many; j_gene: TRBJ2-7; v_gene: TRBV27; d_gene: TRBD1; CDR3nt: TGTGCCAGCAGTCCCACTGGGACAGGGGGTTATCTCGAGCAGTACTTC; CDR3aa: CASSPTGTGGYLEQYF
len: 14; abundance: many; j_gene: TRBJ2-2; v_gene: TRBV29-1; d_gene: TRBD2; CDR3nt: TGCAGCGTTGCCCAGCGGGAGTGGGTTGGGGAGCTGTTTTTT; CDR3aa: CSVAQREWVGELFF
len: 14; abundance: many; j_gene: TRBJ1-1; v_gene: TRBV29-1; d_gene: TRBD1; CDR3nt: TGCAGCGTTAAAAGGGACAGGGATAACACTGAAGCTTTCTTT; CDR3aa: CSVKRDRDNTEAFF
len: 20; abundance: many; j_gene: TRBJ2-6; v_gene: TRBV20-1; d_gene: TRBD1; CDR3nt: TGCAGTGCTAGACCCAACCCGCCTAGGACAGGGAGCTCTGGGGCCAACGTCCTGACTTTC; CDR3aa: CSARPNPPRTGSSGANVLTF
len: 13; abundance: many; j_gene: TRBJ1-1; v_gene: TRBV27; d_gene: .; CDR3nt: TGTGCCAGCAGTTTTGACCTGCTCGCTGAAGCTTTCTTT; CDR3aa: CASSFDLLAEAFF
len: 13; abundance: .; j_gene: TRBJ1-1; v_gene: TRBV6-1; d_gene: .; CDR3nt: TGTGCCAGCAGTCTTACAGGGCGGGATGAAGCTTTCTTT; CDR3aa: CASSLTGRDEAFF